This T cell receptor (beta chain) originates from a study of blood T cell repertoires in COVID-19. Across the whole study: Sites across the United States, Italy and Spain contributed samples from acute and convalescent COVID-19.

The germline V gene has CDR1 SQVTM and CDR2 ANQGSEA. V dropped 8 bases and J dropped 5; count of bases not matched to a gene: 9. The CDR3 loop spans 14 amino acids. The Seattle patients, enrolled during active infection, were followed longitudinally. Authors' processing steps: Cell counts per sample came from amplifying reference gene primers. Libraries were prepared by immunoSEQ multiplex PCR; TCRdb keeps only in-frame clonotypes and omits some of them. That table gives V, J and clone size, and the DNA gave D and trimming. Of roughly 300,000 clones listed, approximately 90% were seen once; the top ten hold more than 6%.

This TCR was recovered from a woman aged 30 to 39 with COVID-19, enrolled during active disease. The gene calls are TRBV29-1 and TRBJ2-2; 9 nucleotides align to TRBD2. The sample consisted of peripheral blood. CDR3 amino acids: CSTDSGSRTGELFF. CDR3 in DNA: TGCAGCACTGATAGCGGGAGTCGAACCGGGGAGCTGTTTTTT.